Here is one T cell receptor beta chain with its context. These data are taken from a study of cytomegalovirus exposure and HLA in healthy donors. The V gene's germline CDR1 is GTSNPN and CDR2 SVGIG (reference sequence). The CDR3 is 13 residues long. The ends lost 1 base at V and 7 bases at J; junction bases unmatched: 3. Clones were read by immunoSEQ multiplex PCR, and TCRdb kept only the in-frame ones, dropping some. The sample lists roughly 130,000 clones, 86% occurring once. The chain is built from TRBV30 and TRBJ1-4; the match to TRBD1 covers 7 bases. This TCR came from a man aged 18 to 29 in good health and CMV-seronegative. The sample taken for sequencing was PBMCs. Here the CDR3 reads CAWSAGGIEKLFF. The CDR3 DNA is TGTGCCTGGAGTGCAGGGGGGATTGAAAAACTGTTTTTT.